A single sample gave rise to the 25 T cell receptor beta chains below, sequenced in a study of blood T cell repertoires in COVID-19. Sequencing was performed with immunoSEQ multiplex PCR; in TCRdb, only in-frame clones are kept and a portion is missing. Of approximately 280,000 clones in the sample, over 75% were seen once. Sequences were obtained from peripheral blood. These receptors were collected from a woman aged 60-70 years with acute or convalescent COVID-19.

The chain couples TRBV2 to TRBJ2-7, with D tentatively TRBD1 (5 bases). CDR3 length equals 14 residues. Looked up from germline, CDR1 is SNHLY and CDR2 is FYNNEI. Trimming cost V 11 bases and J 6 bases, with 23 bases left between them. The CDR3 spells CAGARGWAGGEQYF. As DNA, the CDR3 is TGTGCCGGAGCAAGGGGATGGGCCGGTGGCGAGCAGTACTTC.

The V and J genes are TRBV19 and TRBJ2-5, with 9 positions matching TRBD1. The CDR3 has 15 amino acids. The germline V gene encodes CDR1 LNHDA and CDR2 SQIVND (reference sequence). V dropped 4 bases and J dropped 4; count of bases not matched to a gene: 7. CDR3: CASSNTGGVRETQYF. The CDR3 DNA reads as TGTGCCAGTAGTAATACAGGGGGCGTACGAGAGACCCAGTACTTC. The whole variable domain, filled in from reference TRBV19 and TRBJ2-5, reads DGGITQSPKYLFRKEGQNVTLSCEQNLNHDAMYWYRQDPGQGLRLIYYSQIVNDFQKGDIAEGYSVSREKKESFPLTVTSAQKNPTAFYLCASSNTGGVRETQYFGPGTRLLVL.

Comment on this clone: The same CDR3 also results from other DNA sequences found in this sample. The chain has TRBV27 and TRBJ1-1; a possible D gene is TRBD1 (6 bases). Germline assignment: CDR1 MNHEY and CDR2 SMNVEV (reference sequence). CDR3 length: 13 residues. V was pared by 3 bases and J by 1 base, with 6 bases between. The CDR3 DNA reads TGTGCCAGCAGTTTGGGGGCGAACACTGAAGCTTTCTTT. Protein: CASSLGANTEAFF.

The chain employs TRBV7-3 and TRBJ2-7; D gene uncertain. The CDR3 loop spans 15 amino acids. From germline, CDR1 is SGHTA and CDR2 FQGTGA. Trimming took 2 bases from V and 4 from J, leaving 15 bases between them. In DNA, the CDR3 is TGTGCCAGCAGCTTACAAGCGAGTTCGAGGTACGAGCAGTACTTC. Translating gives CASSLQASSRYEQYF.

This sequence joins TRBV18 and TRBJ2-2; D is perhaps TRBD2 (5 bases). Germline CDR1 KGHSH, CDR2 LQKENI. Trimming took off 0 bases at V and 5 bases at J, with 10 bases between the two ends. This CDR3 is built from 15 residues. CDR3 nucleotide sequence: TGTGCCAGCTCACCACCCCTAGCTGGGACCGGGGAGCTGTTTTTT. The encoded protein is CASSPPLAGTGELFF.

V usage is TRBV4-2 and J usage is TRBJ2-3; D gene uncertain. Trimming removed 0 bases at V and 1 base at J, with 5 bases between. Germline V CDR1 and CDR2: LGHNA, YNFKEQ. The CDR3 covers 14 residues. CDR3 DNA: TGTGCCAGCAGCCAAGATGAGGGCACAGATACGCAGTATTTT. Its protein product is CASSQDEGTDTQYF.

The CDR3 DNA reads TGTGCCAGCAGCCTCCCCTCTCAGGGTGGCAATGAGCAGTTCTTC. The encoded protein is CASSLPSQGGNEQFF. The V gene is TRBV6-5, the J gene TRBJ2-1; D may be TRBD1 (5 bases). Germline V lookup: CDR1 MNHEY, CDR2 SVGAGI. The V and J ends lost 6 bases and 6 bases respectively, with 18 bases between them. The CDR3 runs to 15 residues.

This chain uses TRBV28 with TRBJ1-6; 10 bases agree with TRBD1. Germline V gives CDR1 MDHEN, CDR2 SYDVKM. After removal of 6 bases from V and 7 bases from J, the junction contained 6 bases not matched to a gene. The length of the CDR3 is 15 residues. The CDR3 here is CASRLSGQGNSPLHF. The CDR3, as DNA: TGTGCCAGCAGACTATCGGGACAGGGGAATTCACCCCTCCACTTT.

V gene TRBV7-9 combines with J gene TRBJ2-7; a possible D gene is TRBD2 (5 bases). The CDR3 spans 10 residues. V was cut by 6 bases and J by 5 bases, with 5 bases left in between. CDR1 is SEHNR, CDR2 FQNEAQ, per germline (reference sequence). The CDR3 loop is CASRGDEQYF. For the CDR3, the DNA is TGTGCCAGCAGGGGAGACGAGCAGTACTTC.

The chain links TRBV5-1 to TRBJ1-1; unclear D gene. This CDR3 region has 12 residues. Germline V lookup: CDR1 SGHRS, CDR2 YFSETQ. Between the trimmed V and J ends, which lost 5 bases and 3 bases, there was a span of 8 bases. For the CDR3, the DNA is TGCGCCAGCAGGCCGAGCGACACTGAAGCTTTCTTT. Protein: CASRPSDTEAFF.

This clone was observed once. The chain uses TRBV6-5 and TRBJ1-1, with TRBD1 identical over 9 bases. CDR1 is MNHEY, CDR2 SVGAGI, per germline. The CDR3 consists of 14 residues. V lost 6 bases, J lost 5 bases, and 7 bases stayed unmatched. CDR3 in amino acids: CASSVDRGWTEAFF. In DNA form, the CDR3 reads TGTGCCAGCAGCGTCGACAGGGGGTGGACTGAAGCTTTCTTT.

V is TRBV19 and J is TRBJ2-7; the match to TRBD1 covers 11 bases. Germline-derived CDR1 and CDR2 are LNHDA and SQIVND (reference sequence). The J segment lost 2 bases and the V segment lost 3 bases, leaving 3 bases of the junction unmatched. CDR3 length: 15 amino acids. The DNA of the CDR3 is TGTGCCAGTAGTATCGGGACAGGGGGGGCCTACGAGCAGTACTTC. Amino acids: CASSIGTGGAYEQYF.

The CDR3 region has the DNA TGTGCCAGTAGTATGCCAGGAACGATGAACACTGAAGCTTTCTTT. It yields the protein CASSMPGTMNTEAFF. This chain joins TRBV19 and TRBJ1-1; no reliable D call. V gave up 3 bases and J gave up 0 bases, with 11 bases separating them. This CDR3 has 15 amino acids. Germline V gene sequence: CDR1 LNHDA, CDR2 SQIVND (reference sequence).

The chain joins TRBV5-1 to TRBJ2-7, with 8 bases matching TRBD1. Trimming at V came to 8 bases and at J to 5 bases, leaving 12 bases not matched to a gene. The germline CDR1 and CDR2 sequences are SGHRS and YFSETQ. This CDR3 has 14 residues. The CDR3 reads CASSFDRGVNEQYF. The CDR3 DNA reads TGCGCCAGTTCTTTTGACAGGGGTGTAAACGAGCAGTACTTC.

This CDR3 reads CASSRDRAAGNTIYF. CDR3 coding DNA: TGTGCCAGCAGTCGCGACAGGGCAGCGGGAAACACCATATATTTT. The rearrangement uses TRBV2 and TRBJ1-3; TRBD1 matches 7 bases. V lost 5 bases, J lost 4 bases, and 8 bases stayed unmatched. This CDR3 contains 15 residues. Germline assignment: CDR1 SNHLY and CDR2 FYNNEI.

The chain joins TRBV4-3 to TRBJ1-2, with D maybe TRBD1 (6 bases). V was clipped by 3 bases and J by 2 bases, with 10 bases between them. The CDR3 consists of 14 residues. CDR1 LGHNA and CDR2 YSLEER come from the germline V gene. CDR3 residues: CASSQETGNYGYTF. In DNA, the CDR3 is TGCGCCAGCAGCCAGGAAACAGGGAACTATGGCTACACCTTC.

The gene calls are TRBV5-4 and TRBJ2-7; 9 bases agree with TRBD2. The CDR3 has 16 amino acids. In germline, CDR1 is SGHNT, CDR2 YYREEE (reference sequence). The J segment lost 0 bases and the V segment lost 0 bases, leaving 4 bases of the junction unmatched. The CDR3 here is CASSLVGGGVSYEQYF. Here the CDR3 DNA reads TGTGCCAGCAGCTTGGTTGGCGGGGGGGTCTCCTACGAGCAGTACTTC.

The chain employs TRBV7-2 and TRBJ2-7; perhaps TRBD2 as D (7 bases). Germline-derived CDR1 and CDR2 are SGHTA and FQGNSA. There are 17 residues in the CDR3. V was cut by 0 bases and J by 3 bases, with 18 bases left in between. The CDR3 protein is CASSLATGLGGIYEQYF. CDR3 DNA: TGTGCCAGCAGCTTAGCGACCGGACTAGGGGGGATCTACGAGCAGTACTTC. Full variable domain (missing parts from reference TRBV7-2 and TRBJ2-7): GAGVSQSPSNKVTEKGKDVELRCDPISGHTALYWYRQSLGQGLEFLIYFQGNSAPDKSGLPSDRFSAERTGGSVSTLTIQRTQQEDSAVYLCASSLATGLGGIYEQYFGPGTRLTVT.

The V and J genes are TRBV7-2 and TRBJ1-5; maybe TRBD1 (6 bases). The CDR3 sequence is 16 residues long. Per the germline V gene, CDR1 is SGHTA and CDR2 is FQGNSA. V lost 4 bases, J lost 5 bases, and 18 bases lay in between. The CDR3 sequence: CASSSPGGRGDQPQHF. CDR3 DNA sequence: TGTGCCAGCAGCTCCCCCGGTGGCAGGGGAGATCAGCCCCAGCATTTT.

This rearrangement joins TRBV6-5 to TRBJ2-7; 10 bases map to TRBD2. This CDR3 has 15 amino acids. V shed 6 bases, J shed 3 bases, and the junction held 8 bases outside the gene matches. Looked up from germline, CDR1 is MNHEY and CDR2 is SVGAGI. CDR3 in DNA: TGTGCCAGCAGACTAGCGGGACAGACCTACTACGAGCAGTACTTC. Translated, it gives CASRLAGQTYYEQYF.

This clone came up once. The rearrangement uses TRBV11-2 and TRBJ2-1, with 13 positions matching TRBD2. The germline CDR1 and CDR2 sequences are SGHAT and FQNNGV. The CDR3 runs to 17 residues. Unmatched junction bases numbered 7, after V lost 1 base and J lost 7 bases. The CDR3 coding sequence is TGTGCCAGCAGCTTAGTACTAGCGGGGGGGAATGGTAATGAGCAGTTCTTC. Amino acid sequence: CASSLVLAGGNGNEQFF.

The chain couples TRBV3-1 (or the pseudogene TRBV3-2) to TRBJ2-7; 8 positions agree with TRBD2. Per germline, CDR1 LGHDT and CDR2 YNNKEL (reference sequence). V shed 4 bases and J 0 bases; nucleotides not matched to a gene: 5. This CDR3 has 15 residues. The DNA for the CDR3 is TGTGCCAGCAGCCGACAAAGCGGGAGCTCCTACGAGCAGTACTTC. Its translation is CASSRQSGSSYEQYF.

In DNA, the CDR3 is TGCGCCAGCAGCTTGGCCCAAGGGGAGGGCGAGCAGTACTTC. The encoded protein is CASSLAQGEGEQYF. V and J are TRBV5-1 and TRBJ2-7; 7 bases are a match to TRBD2. The length of the CDR3 is 14 residues. Germline V gene sequence: CDR1 SGHRS, CDR2 YFSETQ. With 0 bases clipped from V and 6 bases from J, the junction kept 6 bases outside the gene matches.

The chain employs TRBV2 and TRBJ1-1, with a weak D call TRBD1 (6 bases). Per germline, CDR1 SNHLY and CDR2 FYNNEI. V lost 5 bases and J lost 0, with 25 bases in between. The CDR3 has 19 amino acids. The CDR3: CASSSPLLEVGQMNTEAFF. CDR3 DNA: TGTGCCAGCAGTTCCCCGTTATTGGAGGTCGGACAGATGAACACTGAAGCTTTCTTT.

V is TRBV5-8 and J is TRBJ1-5; D is uncertain. Trimming left V 0 bases short and J 2 bases short, with 9 bases between. Germline loops: CDR1 SGHTS, CDR2 YDEGEE. This CDR3 is built from 15 residues. CDR3 protein: CASSLDHGGNQPQHF. CDR3 nucleotide sequence: TGTGCCAGCAGCTTGGATCACGGGGGCAATCAGCCCCAGCATTTT.